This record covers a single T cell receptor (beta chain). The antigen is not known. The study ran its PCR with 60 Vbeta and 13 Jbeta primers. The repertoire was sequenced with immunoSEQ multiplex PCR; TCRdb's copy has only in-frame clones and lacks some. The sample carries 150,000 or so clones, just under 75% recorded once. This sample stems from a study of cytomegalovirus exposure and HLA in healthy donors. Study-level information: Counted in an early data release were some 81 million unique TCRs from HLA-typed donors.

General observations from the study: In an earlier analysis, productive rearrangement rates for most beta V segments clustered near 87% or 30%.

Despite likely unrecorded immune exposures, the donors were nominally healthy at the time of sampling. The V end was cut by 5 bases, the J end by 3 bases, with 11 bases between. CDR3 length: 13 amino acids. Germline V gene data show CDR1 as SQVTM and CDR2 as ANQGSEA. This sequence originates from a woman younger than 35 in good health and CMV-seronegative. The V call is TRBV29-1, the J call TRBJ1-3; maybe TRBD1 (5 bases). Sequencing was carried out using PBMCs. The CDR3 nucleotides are TGCAGCGTTTCCGGGGGGTTTGGAAACACCATATATTTT. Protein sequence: CSVSGGFGNTIYF. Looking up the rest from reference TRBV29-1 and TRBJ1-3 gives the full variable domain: SAVISQKPSRDICQRGTSLTIQCQVDSQVTMMFWYRQQPGQSLTLIATANQGSEATYESGFVIDKFPISRPNLTFSTLTVSNMSPEDSSIYLCSVSGGFGNTIYFGEGSWLTVV.